What follows is one TCR beta chain and its context. Its antigen remains unknown. This sample is drawn from a study of early T cells in non-severe SARS-CoV-2 infection. Study details: Bulk RNA from unsorted whole blood was sequenced; chains were unpaired. Whole-study results and caveats: Using VDJdb, the matching emphasized anti-spike CD8 responses while missing private and CD4 specificities.

The CDR3 runs to 17 residues. Per the germline V gene, CDR1 is SNHLY and CDR2 is FYNNEI. The ends lost 4 bases at V and 9 bases at J; junction bases unmatched: 10. Tagging with unique molecular identifiers was applied to individual cDNA molecules. TCRdb called the 5' RACE reads again in MiXCR, with one record for every CDR3 protein. Seen here are about 67,000 distinct CDR3 sequences, around a tenth observed once, and the top ten hold 3% to 4.5%. This rearrangement joins TRBV2 to TRBJ2-2, with TRBD2 identical over 14 bases. Sequencing used whole blood. The receptor's source is an adult who was a healthcare worker with PCR-confirmed SARS-CoV-2 infection or an uninfected control (not recorded which). In nucleotides, the CDR3 is TGTGCCAGCAGTGGGGGACTAGCGGGAGATCCCTACCGGGAGCTGTTTTTT. As protein: CASSGGLAGDPYRELFF.